Listed below are T cell receptor beta chains from one sample, sequenced in a study of T cell responses to AZD1222 COVID-19 vaccine. The protocol was immunoSEQ multiplex PCR, while the TCRdb copy is restricted to in-frame clones and leaves out a portion. The data show some 250,000 clones, 90% to 95% seen once. Here the sequenced sample was peripheral blood, taken 28 days after the second AZD1222 dose. The origin of the receptors is an adult who received the AZD1222 COVID-19 vaccine. Both conserved end residues are trimmed from each CDR3. D genes are given only for firm matches. Expanded clones are given a class, and other clones once, few, many or no size at all.

cdr3_aa clone_size d_call v_call
SALAGDTQY - - TRBV20-1
AISQLRLTGADTEAF - - TRBV10-3
ATSRPGTNPADTQY - - TRBV15
ASSSTPTHYEQY - - TRBV27
ASSVGQWTDTQY - TRBD1 TRBV5-1
ASSLNRNNEQF once - TRBV7-6
SASDRRNQPQH - - TRBV20-1
ASSGGPSTDTQY - TRBD2 TRBV2
ASSEARPASYNEQF - - TRBV2
ASSLGQGGPGRGYT - TRBD1 TRBV5-4
ASSAGTPAYEQY - - TRBV5-1
ASSGDSEAF once TRBD1 TRBV18
ASSQDWATNEKLF once - TRBV3-1/TRBV3-2
ASSSQGGGTEAF - - TRBV7-2
ASSLGFYGYT - - TRBV28
AISTPRQASSYEQY - - TRBV10-3
ASSYSENTEAF - - TRBV6-5
AISEKSFLTSINTGTGA once TRBD1 TRBV10-3